The text below deals with one T cell receptor (beta chain). Its antigen is as yet unknown. This sample was taken from a study of T-cell reconstitution after alpha-beta-depleted transplantation in children. Germline V gives CDR1 LNHNV, CDR2 YYDKDF (reference sequence). CDR3 size: 13 residues. The ends were cut back, 0 bases at V and 9 bases at J, with 11 bases in the middle. General study results and limits: The origin of alpha-beta T cells about two months after transplant was reportedly several hundred expanded graft clones. Newly produced T cells mostly provided counts and TCRbeta diversity after one year, as hyperexpanded clones declined. Surviving recipient T cells and thymic progenitors accounted for the high day-60 TCRbeta diversity observed in some patients.

Unique molecular identifiers were incorporated when the TCRbeta library was constructed. TCRdb recomputed calls from the PCR reads with MiXCR, one row per CDR3 protein. The profile shows about 980,000 distinct CDR3 sequences, about 30% of them singletons. The sequencing here drew on PBMCs, mostly from graft donor cells, taken 360 days after TCRalphabeta/CD19-depleted stem cell transplant. V and J are TRBV15 and TRBJ1-1; unclear D gene. The receptor's source is a boy in the first two years of life who had a stem cell transplant for SCID, so the T cells may come from the graft donor. The CDR3 is CATSRDLTEKAFF. The CDR3 DNA reads as TGTGCCACCAGCAGAGATCTGACCGAAAAAGCTTTCTTT.